This entry lists 9 T cell receptor beta chains sequenced from one sample in a study of low-dose radiotherapy and immunotherapy resistance in tumors. With TRAV- and TRBV-specific primers, first-strand cDNA was made, covering the alpha and beta chains. The TCRs were subjected to amplification over approximately 20 PCR cycles employing a constant-region primer in conjunction with a V-primer adapter. One entry per CDR3 protein results from TCRdb running MiXCR on the reads. The table has about 64,000 distinct CDR3 sequences, approximately 26% seen once. The time point denotes: before trial treatment. This specimen consisted of PBMCs, obtained before treatment. The receptor source for this set is a male donor with rectosigmoid adenocarcinoma.

The chain uses TRBV5-1 and TRBJ1-1; D is undetermined. The V and J ends lost 2 bases and 1 base respectively, with 12 bases between them. This CDR3 is built from 15 residues. Germline V gene sequence: CDR1 SGHRS, CDR2 YFSETQ. CDR3 in amino acids: CASSFQDVQNTEAFF. Written as DNA, the CDR3 is TGCGCCAGCAGCTTCCAGGACGTACAGAACACTGAAGCTTTCTTT. The full variable domain, rest sourced from reference TRBV5-1 and TRBJ1-1, is KAGVTQTPRYLIKTRGQQVTLSCSPISGHRSVSWYQQTPGQGLQFLFEYFSETQRNKGNFPGRFSGRQFSNSRSEMNVSTLELGDSALYLCASSFQDVQNTEAFFGQGTRLTVV.

This clonotype was observed a few times. This sequence joins TRBV4-2 and TRBJ2-1; 8 bases are a match to TRBD2. CDR3 length: 15 residues. The V and J ends lost 3 bases and 7 bases, in that order; junction bases with no gene match: 8. The germline V gene has CDR1 LGHNA and CDR2 YNFKEQ. The CDR3 here is CASSQRRGAGNEQFF. The DNA of the CDR3 is TGTGCCAGCAGCCAGAGGCGGGGGGCGGGGAATGAGCAGTTCTTC.

This clonotype appeared many times. The V call is TRBV28, the J call TRBJ1-2; 11 nucleotides align to TRBD1. From germline, CDR1 is MDHEN and CDR2 SYDVKM. V lost 6 bases to trimming and J lost 6 bases; unmatched junction nucleotides: 3. The CDR3 runs 13 residues. The CDR3 region is CASSSGQGDGYTF. CDR3 nucleotides: TGTGCCAGCAGCTCGGGACAGGGGGATGGCTACACCTTC.

This clonotype was observed a few times. This chain uses TRBV29-1 with TRBJ1-4, with D unresolved. The length of the CDR3 is 13 residues. Trimming left V 8 bases short and J 5 bases short, with 15 bases between. The germline gives CDR1 SQVTM, CDR2 ANQGSEA. The DNA of the CDR3 is TGCAGCTTCCTGGGAGCTAACAATGAAAAACTGTTTTTT. Protein: CSFLGANNEKLFF.

This clonotype was seen many times. The rearrangement uses TRBV6-2 or TRBV6-3 and TRBJ2-2; weak D call: TRBD1 (5 bases). There are 14 residues in the CDR3. The V gene's germline CDR1 is MNHEY and CDR2 SVGEGT. V was pared by 8 bases and J by 0 bases, with 10 bases between. Here the CDR3 reads CASVGAANTGELFF. The DNA for the CDR3 is TGTGCCAGCGTTGGGGCGGCGAACACCGGGGAGCTGTTTTTT.

This clonotype was seen repeatedly, ten times or more. The chain joins TRBV6-2 or TRBV6-3 to TRBJ2-5; D possibly corresponds to TRBD1 (5 bases). The CDR3 loop spans 13 amino acids. The V end was cut by 5 bases, the J end by 4 bases, with 11 bases between. Germline V gene data show CDR1 as MNHEY and CDR2 as SVGEGT. In nucleotides, the CDR3 is TGTGCCAGCAGTGACAGCTGGGGAGAGACCCAGTACTTC. Amino acid sequence: CASSDSWGETQYF.

Turning to this clonotype: A far larger clone is one nucleotide away, so this likely arose from a read error. This chain uses TRBV2 with TRBJ2-3; D perhaps matches TRBD2 (6 bases). Germline V gene lookup returns CDR1 SNHLY and CDR2 FYNNEI. The CDR3 length is 14 residues. V shed 4 bases and J shed 5 bases, with 13 bases lying between them. DNA for the CDR3: TGTGCCAGCAGTGCAGTCGAGACTAGAGATACGCAGTATTTT. Translated, it gives CASSAVETRDTQYF.

The table lists this clonotype with many counts. This chain connects TRBV9 to TRBJ2-7; tentative D call: TRBD1 (5 bases). The germline V gene encodes CDR1 SGDLS and CDR2 YYNGEE. The CDR3 length is 13 residues. V lost 1 base and J lost 7, with 12 bases in between. The CDR3 DNA reads TGTGCCAGCAGCGTATTAGGGGATGATGAGCAGTACTTC. It specifies CASSVLGDDEQYF.

This clonotype was counted at least ten times. The chain employs TRBV7-2 and TRBJ1-5; D is uncertain. The CDR3 is 16 amino acids. Germline values: CDR1 SGHTA, CDR2 FQGNSA. Trimming cost V 7 bases and J 0 bases, with 16 bases left between them. The chain's CDR3 is CASNFYGLGSNQPQHF. The CDR3 DNA reads TGTGCCAGCAACTTTTATGGGTTGGGTAGCAATCAGCCCCAGCATTTT. The whole variable domain, filled in from reference TRBV7-2 and TRBJ1-5, reads GAGVSQSPSNKVTEKGKDVELRCDPISGHTALYWYRQSLGQGLEFLIYFQGNSAPDKSGLPSDRFSAERTGGSVSTLTIQRTQQEDSAVYLCASNFYGLGSNQPQHFGDGTRLSIL.